This is a list of T cell receptor beta chains from one sample in a study of blood T cells in healthy people across ages. TCRdb reprocessed the 5' RACE reads via MiXCR and lists one record per CDR3 protein. The table records almost 1 million distinct CDR3 sequences, 51% of them present only once. The sequenced sample was blood. All receptors come from a woman aged 55-70 years in good health. Both conserved end residues are part of each CDR3. D genes are given only for firm matches. Some rows mark clone size as missing; the rest say once, few, many or name a class of expanded clone.

v_gene: TRBV6-2/TRBV6-3; len: 15; abundance: -; j_gene: TRBJ2-7; d_gene: -; CDR3nt: TGTGCCAGCAGTTACTTGGGGGTCTCTATCAATGAGCAGTACTTC; CDR3aa: CASSYLGVSINEQYF
v_gene: TRBV7-2; len: 15; abundance: -; j_gene: TRBJ1-2; d_gene: TRBD1; CDR3nt: TGTGCCAGCAGCCCGAAGGGACAGCTTAACTATGGCTACACCTTC; CDR3aa: CASSPKGQLNYGYTF
v_gene: TRBV3-1; len: 13; abundance: once; j_gene: TRBJ2-1; d_gene: -; CDR3nt: TGTGCCAGCAGCCAGTCTACTCGGAATGAGCAGTTCTTC; CDR3aa: CASSQSTRNEQFF
v_gene: TRBV12-3/TRBV12-4; len: 14; abundance: -; j_gene: TRBJ1-6; d_gene: TRBD1; CDR3nt: TGTGCCAGCAGTCCGACAGGGCCTGATTCACCCCTCCACTTT; CDR3aa: CASSPTGPDSPLHF
v_gene: TRBV4-1; len: 15; abundance: -; j_gene: TRBJ2-7; d_gene: -; CDR3nt: TGCGCCAGCAGCCAAGATTATGGCGGCTACAATGAGCAGTACTTC; CDR3aa: CASSQDYGGYNEQYF
v_gene: TRBV20-1; len: 14; abundance: -; j_gene: TRBJ2-7; d_gene: -; CDR3nt: TGCAGTGCGACGGGAAAGTTTGGCTCCTACGAGCAGTACTTC; CDR3aa: CSATGKFGSYEQYF
v_gene: TRBV28; len: 14; abundance: -; j_gene: TRBJ2-1; d_gene: -; CDR3nt: TGTGCCAGCAGTTTAGACAATTTGAAAGGAGAGCAGTTCTTC; CDR3aa: CASSLDNLKGEQFF
v_gene: TRBV6-5; len: 16; abundance: -; j_gene: TRBJ2-6; d_gene: -; CDR3nt: TGTGCCAGCAGTTTCGACGGATTCTCCGGGGCCAACGTCCTGACTTTC; CDR3aa: CASSFDGFSGANVLTF
v_gene: TRBV19; len: 14; abundance: -; j_gene: TRBJ2-5; d_gene: -; CDR3nt: TGTGCCAGTAGTATGGGAGGCACTCAAGAGACCCAGTACTTC; CDR3aa: CASSMGGTQETQYF
v_gene: TRBV20-1; len: 12; abundance: few; j_gene: TRBJ2-7; d_gene: -; CDR3nt: TGCAGTGCTAGTGGTCTAGACTACGAGCAGTACTTC; CDR3aa: CSASGLDYEQYF
v_gene: TRBV2; len: 17; abundance: -; j_gene: TRBJ2-5; d_gene: -; CDR3nt: TGTGCCAGCAGTGATCAGGCGGCAGTTAGCGGCCAAGAGACCCAGTACTTC; CDR3aa: CASSDQAAVSGQETQYF
v_gene: TRBV5-1; len: 15; abundance: -; j_gene: TRBJ2-7; d_gene: TRBD2; CDR3nt: TGCGCCAGCAGCTTCGGGGGGGACTCCCACTACGAGCAGTACTTC; CDR3aa: CASSFGGDSHYEQYF
v_gene: TRBV12-3/TRBV12-4; len: 17; abundance: -; j_gene: TRBJ2-5; d_gene: TRBD1; CDR3nt: TGTGCCAGCAGTAGGGGACAGGGGGCGTTTTATCAAGAGACCCAGTACTTC; CDR3aa: CASSRGQGAFYQETQYF
v_gene: TRBV4-1; len: 16; abundance: -; j_gene: TRBJ1-6; d_gene: -; CDR3nt: TGCGCCAGCAGCTACGGGGGTGGCAACTATAATTCACCCCTCCACTTT; CDR3aa: CASSYGGGNYNSPLHF
v_gene: TRBV5-1; len: 13; abundance: -; j_gene: TRBJ2-7; d_gene: -; CDR3nt: TGCGCCAGCGGTCCAGGGAGTAACTACGAGCAGTACTTC; CDR3aa: CASGPGSNYEQYF
v_gene: TRBV12-5; len: 15; abundance: -; j_gene: TRBJ2-5; d_gene: -; CDR3nt: TGTGCTAGTGGGCCCGGGACAAGTAGTCAAGAGACCCAGTACTTC; CDR3aa: CASGPGTSSQETQYF